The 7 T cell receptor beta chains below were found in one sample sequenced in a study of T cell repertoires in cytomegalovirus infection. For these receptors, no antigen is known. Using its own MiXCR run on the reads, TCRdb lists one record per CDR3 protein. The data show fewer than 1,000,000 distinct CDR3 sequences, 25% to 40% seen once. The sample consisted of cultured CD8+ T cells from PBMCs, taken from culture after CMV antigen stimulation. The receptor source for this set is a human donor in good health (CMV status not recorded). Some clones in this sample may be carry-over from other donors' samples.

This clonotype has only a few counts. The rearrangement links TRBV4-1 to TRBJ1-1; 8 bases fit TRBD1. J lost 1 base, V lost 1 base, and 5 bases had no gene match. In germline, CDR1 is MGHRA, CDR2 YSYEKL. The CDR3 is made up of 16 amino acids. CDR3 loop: CASSQAGTGGNTEAFF. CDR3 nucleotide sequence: TGCGCCAGCAGCCAAGCCGGGACAGGCGGGAACACTGAAGCTTTCTTT.

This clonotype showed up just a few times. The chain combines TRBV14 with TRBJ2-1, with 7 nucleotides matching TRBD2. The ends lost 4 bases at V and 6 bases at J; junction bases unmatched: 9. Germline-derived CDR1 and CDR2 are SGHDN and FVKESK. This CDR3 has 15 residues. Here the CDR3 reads CASSRSGLSRNEQFF. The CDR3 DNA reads TGTGCCAGCAGCCGGTCGGGACTAAGTCGCAATGAGCAGTTCTTC.

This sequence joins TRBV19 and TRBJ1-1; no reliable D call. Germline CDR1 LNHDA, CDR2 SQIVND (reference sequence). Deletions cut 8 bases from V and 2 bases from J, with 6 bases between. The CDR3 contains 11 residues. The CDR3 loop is CASQVNTEAFF. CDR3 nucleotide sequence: TGTGCCAGTCAGGTTAACACTGAAGCTTTCTTT.

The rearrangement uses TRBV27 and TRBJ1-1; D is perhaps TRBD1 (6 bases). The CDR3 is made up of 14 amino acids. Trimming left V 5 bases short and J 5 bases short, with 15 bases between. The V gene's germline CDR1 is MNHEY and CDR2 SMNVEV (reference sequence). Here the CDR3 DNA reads TGTGCCAGCAGTCCCCGACGGGGGGCAACTGAAGCTTTCTTT. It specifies CASSPRRGATEAFF.

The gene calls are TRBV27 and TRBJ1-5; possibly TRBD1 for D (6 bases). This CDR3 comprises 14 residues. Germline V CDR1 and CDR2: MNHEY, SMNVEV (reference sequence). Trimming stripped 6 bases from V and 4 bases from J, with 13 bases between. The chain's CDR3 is CASRPGQINQPQHF. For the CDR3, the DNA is TGTGCCAGCAGGCCAGGACAGATAAATCAGCCCCAGCATTTT.

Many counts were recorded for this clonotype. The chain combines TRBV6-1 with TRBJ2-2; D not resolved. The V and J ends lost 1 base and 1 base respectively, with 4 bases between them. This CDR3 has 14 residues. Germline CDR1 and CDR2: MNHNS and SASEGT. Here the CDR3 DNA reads TGTGCCAGCAGTGAAGTGGGGAACACCGGGGAGCTGTTTTTT. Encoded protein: CASSEVGNTGELFF.

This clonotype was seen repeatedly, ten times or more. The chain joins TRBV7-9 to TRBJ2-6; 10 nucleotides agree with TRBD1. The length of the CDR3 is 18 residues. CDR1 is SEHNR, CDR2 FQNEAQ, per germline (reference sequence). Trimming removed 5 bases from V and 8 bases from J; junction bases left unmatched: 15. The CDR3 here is CASSPRDRGSGGTNVLTF. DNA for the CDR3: TGTGCCAGCAGCCCGCGGGACAGGGGTAGTGGAGGAACCAACGTCCTGACTTTC.